This T cell receptor (beta chain) was sequenced for a study of cytomegalovirus exposure and HLA in healthy donors. The PCR ran on 60 Vbeta and 13 Jbeta primers. Profiled with immunoSEQ multiplex PCR; TCRdb holds only in-frame clones, not every one. The repertoire includes 200,000 or so clones, 75% to 90% of them detected once, and 6.3% sits in the top ten. General study points: Several of the most significant clusters appeared linked to common viral pathogens, based on a later analysis.

Notes on this clone: Antigen unknown.

CDR3 length: 14 residues. Germline V lookup: CDR1 SGHTA, CDR2 FQGNSA. Trimming took off 5 bases at V and 5 bases at J, with 15 bases between the two ends. The TCR was taken from a man aged 40-49 years in good health and CMV-seropositive. Sequencing was carried out using PBMCs. The chain joins TRBV7-2 to TRBJ2-5; tentatively, D is TRBD1 (6 bases). The chain's CDR3 is CASSPGGDRETQYF. The CDR3 region has the DNA TGTGCCAGCAGCCCGGGCGGAGACAGGGAGACCCAGTACTTC.